Below are 9 T cell receptor beta chains sequenced from a single sample in a study of read filtering for tumor transcriptome and immune sequencing. The library was built from about 400 ng RNA with molecular barcoded adaptors for alpha/delta and beta/gamma chains. TCRdb processed the reads anew with MiXCR; each CDR3 protein has one entry. The profile covers 65,000 or so distinct CDR3 sequences, with around a fifth appearing a single time and about 11% taken by the ten largest. Sequenced material: a population of CD138-negative cells sorted from bone marrow. The receptors were sampled from a donor aged 40 or over with multiple myeloma.

This clonotype was seen repeatedly, ten times or more. The V call is TRBV6-1, the J call TRBJ2-2; 10 nucleotides match TRBD1. V shed 6 bases, J shed 5 bases, and the junction held 9 bases outside the gene matches. In germline, CDR1 is MNHNS, CDR2 SASEGT. The CDR3 is 16 amino acids. CDR3 protein: CASSPRDRGGTGELFF. The CDR3 DNA is TGTGCCAGCAGCCCCCGGGACAGGGGAGGAACCGGGGAGCTGTTTTTT.

Regarding this clonotype: A read error is possible here, since a much larger clone lies one base away. The chain joins TRBV2 to TRBJ1-5; D is unclear. The V end was cut by 11 bases, the J end by 4 bases, with 21 bases between. The germline V gene encodes CDR1 SNHLY and CDR2 FYNNEI. The CDR3 extends over 15 amino acids. For the CDR3, the DNA is TGTGCCTGCACTCCCGGGGTGGAGGAGAATCAGCCCCAGCATTTT. This codes for CACTPGVEENQPQHF.

As concerns this clonotype: Since the CDR3 does not end with the conserved phenylalanine or tryptophan, this likely comes from a read error. The chain has TRBV19 and TRBJ1-5; no definite D call. V was cut by 7 bases and J by 4 bases, with 17 bases left in between. The CDR3 totals 15 residues. The germline gives CDR1 LNHDA, CDR2 SQIVND (reference sequence). The CDR3 DNA reads as TGTGCCAGTATGGAACGGCTTTCGGGTAATCAGCCCCAGCATTCT. Protein product: CASMERLSGNQPQHS.

This chain connects TRBV5-1 to TRBJ2-1; TRBD2 agrees at 7 bases. The germline V gene has CDR1 SGHRS and CDR2 YFSETQ. The CDR3 covers 14 residues. J gave up 6 bases and V 4 bases, and 7 bases lay outside the gene matches. DNA for the CDR3: TGCGCCAGCAGCACGGAGCTAGCGGTCAATGAGCAGTTCTTC. This gives the protein CASSTELAVNEQFF. The full variable domain, completed using reference TRBV5-1 and TRBJ2-1, is KAGVTQTPRYLIKTRGQQVTLSCSPISGHRSVSWYQQTPGQGLQFLFEYFSETQRNKGNFPGRFSGRQFSNSRSEMNVSTLELGDSALYLCASSTELAVNEQFFGPGTRLTVL.

The count of this clonotype is one. This may come from a read error, since a much larger clone is one base off. The genes are TRBV2 and TRBJ1-4; 7 nucleotides line up with TRBD1. The CDR3 contains 14 residues. V lost 3 bases, J lost 3 bases, and 1 base stayed unmatched. The V gene's germline CDR1 is SNHLY and CDR2 FYNNEI. CDR3 coding DNA: TGTGCCAGCAGTGATACAGGGGCTAATGAAAAACTGTTTTTT. Its translation: CASSDTGANEKLFF. The whole variable domain, filled in from reference TRBV2 and TRBJ1-4, reads EPEVTQTPSHQVTQMGQEVILRCVPISNHLYFYWYRQILGQKVEFLVSFYNNEISEKSEIFDDQFSVERPDGSNFTLKIRSTKLEDSAMYFCASSDTGANEKLFFGSGTQLSVL.

This clonotype is a singleton in its sample. V and J are TRBV20-1 and TRBJ2-5, with D perhaps given as TRBD1 or TRBD2 (5 bases each). The V gene lost 1 base and the J gene lost 5 bases, with 17 bases spanning the gap. Germline V gene sequence: CDR1 DFQATT, CDR2 SNEGSKA (reference sequence). This CDR3 spans 15 amino acids. The CDR3 is CSARGGRGWGETQYF. The CDR3 DNA follows: TGCAGTGCTAGAGGAGGCCGAGGGTGGGGGGAGACCCAGTACTTC.

In this sample, this clonotype turned up many times. The rearrangement uses TRBV30 and TRBJ2-7; D unresolved. The V end lost 2 bases, the J end lost 6 bases, and 17 bases lay between the germline ends. Germline V gives CDR1 GTSNPN, CDR2 SVGIG (reference sequence). CDR3 size: 14 residues. The CDR3 coding sequence is TGTGCCTGGAGTCCACGTGGCAGGATTAGCGAGCAGTACTTC. Amino acids: CAWSPRGRISEQYF.

The J gene is TRBJ1-1, the V gene TRBV5-1; D uncertain. Deletions cut 4 bases from V and 10 bases from J, with 11 bases between. The CDR3 contains 11 residues. Germline V gene sequence: CDR1 SGHRS, CDR2 YFSETQ. DNA of the CDR3: TGCGCCAGCAGCCGGGGTTCTGGAGCTTTCTTT. As protein: CASSRGSGAFF. Full variable domain (rest looked up from reference TRBV5-1 and TRBJ1-1): KAGVTQTPRYLIKTRGQQVTLSCSPISGHRSVSWYQQTPGQGLQFLFEYFSETQRNKGNFPGRFSGRQFSNSRSEMNVSTLELGDSALYLCASSRGSGAFFGQGTRLTVV.

There are many counts of this clonotype. The chain recombines TRBV12-3 or TRBV12-4 with TRBJ2-7; the match to TRBD1 covers 10 bases. Losses at the gene ends were 2 bases for V and 4 bases for J; bases not matched to a gene: 5. CDR3 size: 15 residues. The CDR3 bases are TGTGCCAGCAGTTTAAACGGGGACAGGGGTTACGAGCAGTACTTC. This codes for CASSLNGDRGYEQYF.